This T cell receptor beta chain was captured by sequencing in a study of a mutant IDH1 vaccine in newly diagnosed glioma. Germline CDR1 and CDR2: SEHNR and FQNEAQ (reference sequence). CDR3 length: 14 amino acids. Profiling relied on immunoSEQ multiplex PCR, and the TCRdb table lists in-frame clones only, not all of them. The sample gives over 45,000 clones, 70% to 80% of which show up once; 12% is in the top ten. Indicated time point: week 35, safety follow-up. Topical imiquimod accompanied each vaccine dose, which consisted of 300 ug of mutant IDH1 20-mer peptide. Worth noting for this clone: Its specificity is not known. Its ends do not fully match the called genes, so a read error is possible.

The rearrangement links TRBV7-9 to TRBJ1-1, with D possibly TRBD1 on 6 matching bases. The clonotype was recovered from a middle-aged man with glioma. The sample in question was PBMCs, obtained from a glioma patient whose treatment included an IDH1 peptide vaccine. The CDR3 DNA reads TGTGCCAGCAGTTTAGGGGGGAAAAACACTGAAGCTTTCTTT. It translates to CASSLGGKNTEAFF.